The 14 T cell receptor beta chains below come from one sample, sequenced in a study of cytomegalovirus exposure and HLA in healthy donors. 60 Vbeta and 13 Jbeta primers were used in PCR. Clones were read by immunoSEQ multiplex PCR, and TCRdb kept only the in-frame ones, dropping some. The sample has about 160,000 clones, 82% seen once. The material sequenced was PBMCs. The source of these receptors is a male donor in good health and CMV-seropositive.

The gene calls are TRBV13 and TRBJ2-1; 13 nucleotides match TRBD2. This CDR3 contains 19 residues. The ends lost 4 bases at V and 5 bases at J; junction bases unmatched: 14. Germline V gene sequence: CDR1 PRHDT, CDR2 FYEKMQ (reference sequence). Here the CDR3 reads CASSSYLTSGGDRNNEQFF. The CDR3, as DNA: TGTGCCAGCAGCTCCTACCTTACTAGCGGGGGGGATAGAAACAATGAGCAGTTCTTC.

V and J are TRBV2 and TRBJ2-5; 7 bases are shared with TRBD1. With the DNA end fitting TRBJ2-7 better, the J assignment may be wrong. This CDR3 has 15 amino acids. In germline, CDR1 is SNHLY, CDR2 FYNNEI. CDR3 in amino acids: CASSTQGLSVGEQYF. CDR3 DNA sequence: TGTGCCAGCAGTACACAGGGGCTCTCGGTCGGCGAGCAGTACTTC.

The V call is TRBV6-5, the J call TRBJ2-2, with 10 bases that match TRBD2. CDR1 is MNHEY, CDR2 SVGAGI, per germline. The CDR3 has 15 residues. V shed 4 bases, J shed 6 bases, and the junction held 5 bases outside the gene matches. For the CDR3, the DNA is TGTGCCAGCAGTTTCCTAGCGGGAGTGGCCGGGGAGCTGTTTTTT. It yields the protein CASSFLAGVAGELFF.

The chain employs TRBV7-9 and TRBJ2-6, with D tentatively TRBD1 (5 bases). The CDR3 length is 15 residues. CDR1 is SEHNR and CDR2 is FQNEAQ in the germline V gene (reference sequence). Trimming took 1 base from V and 1 from J, leaving 5 bases between them. This CDR3 is CASSLGTSGANVLTF. Here the CDR3 DNA reads TGTGCCAGCAGCTTAGGGACATCTGGGGCCAACGTCCTGACTTTC. Supplemented by reference TRBV7-9 and TRBJ2-6, the full variable domain reads DTGVSQNPRHKITKRGQNVTFRCDPISEHNRLYWYRQTLGQGPEFLTYFQNEAQLEKSRLLSDRFSAERPKGSFSTLEIQRTEQGDSAMYLCASSLGTSGANVLTFGAGSRLTVL.

J is TRBJ2-2 and V is TRBV5-4; D unresolved. Germline CDR1 is SGHNT and CDR2 is YYREEE (reference sequence). CDR3 length: 13 residues. V gave up 0 bases and J gave up 3 bases, with 3 bases separating them. CDR3: CASSLVYTGELFF. The CDR3 DNA is TGTGCCAGCAGCTTGGTCTACACCGGGGAGCTGTTTTTT.

This clone has just one count. The V and J genes are TRBV14 and TRBJ1-5; D is unclear. V was cut by 0 bases and J by 9 bases, with 6 bases left in between. CDR3 length: 12 amino acids. CDR1 SGHDN and CDR2 FVKESK come from the germline V gene. The CDR3 sequence: CASSQDRGPQHF. The CDR3 coding sequence is TGTGCCAGCAGCCAAGATCGAGGGCCCCAGCATTTT. Variable domain in full (rest from reference TRBV14 and TRBJ1-5): EAGVTQFPSHSVIEKGQTVTLRCDPISGHDNLYWYRRVMGKEIKFLLHFVKESKQDESGMPNNRFLAERTGGTYSTLKVQPAELEDSGVYFCASSQDRGPQHFGDGTRLSIL.

V usage is TRBV28 and J usage is TRBJ1-6, with a possible D match to TRBD1 (6 bases). This CDR3 has 14 residues. Germline V gives CDR1 MDHEN, CDR2 SYDVKM. V lost 6 bases and J lost 6, with 12 bases in between. As DNA, the CDR3 is TGTGCCAGCAGCAAAGGGGGTAGTAATTCACCCCTCCACTTT. It codes for CASSKGGSNSPLHF.

Remarks on this clone: This CDR3 is also generated by other DNA sequences in the sample. The chain is built from TRBV15 and TRBJ2-1; 7 positions agree with TRBD2. The CDR3 length is 15 residues. The V gene end was trimmed by 1 base and the J gene end by 1 base; junction bases not matched to a gene: 1. CDR1 and CDR2 (germline): LNHNV, YYDKDF (reference sequence). In nucleotides, the CDR3 is TGTGCCACCAGCAGAGGGCGGGAGTCCTACAATGAGCAGTTCTTC. Encoded protein: CATSRGRESYNEQFF.

The rearrangement joins TRBV28 to TRBJ2-7; TRBD1 matches at 8 bases. The germline V gene has CDR1 MDHEN and CDR2 SYDVKM. V shed 5 bases and J 2 bases; nucleotides not matched to a gene: 5. The CDR3 runs to 14 residues. The DNA of the CDR3 is TGTGCCAGCAGTATGCGGACAGGGACCTACGAGCAGTACTTC. Translation: CASSMRTGTYEQYF.

This chain joins TRBV9 and TRBJ2-2; TRBD2 matches at 7 bases. V lost 0 bases to trimming and J lost 4 bases; unmatched junction nucleotides: 3. From germline, CDR1 is SGDLS and CDR2 YYNGEE. The CDR3 covers 15 residues. DNA of the CDR3: TGTGCCAGCAGCGTAGCTAGGACTAGCACCGGGGAGCTGTTTTTT. Translation gives CASSVARTSTGELFF.

The J gene is TRBJ2-7, the V gene TRBV6-1; 7 bases map to TRBD1. Germline trimming cut 5 bases from V and 7 bases from J; bases unmatched to any gene: 8. CDR1 and CDR2 from the germline V gene are MNHNS and SASEGT. This CDR3 is built from 13 residues. The CDR3 bases are TGTGCCAGCAGTCGACAGGGAGCTACGGAGCAGTACTTC. It specifies CASSRQGATEQYF.

This chain connects TRBV5-1 to TRBJ2-6, with 7 positions matching TRBD1. CDR3 length: 16 amino acids. V was pared by 3 bases and J by 2 bases, with 5 bases of the junction left unmatched. Looked up from germline, CDR1 is SGHRS and CDR2 is YFSETQ. The CDR3 DNA sequence: TGCGCCAGCAGCTGGGACAGCGGTACTGGGGCCAACGTCCTGACTTTC. This sequence encodes CASSWDSGTGANVLTF.

The CDR3 spells CASSRPGTAYGYTF. CDR3 sequence (DNA): TGTGCCAGCAGCCGACCCGGGACAGCCTATGGCTACACCTTC. The chain carries TRBV7-2 and TRBJ1-2, with 7 bases matching TRBD1. V was clipped by 5 bases and J by 4 bases; unmatched bases: 7. The CDR3 totals 14 residues. CDR1 SGHTA and CDR2 FQGNSA come from the germline V gene.

The chain has TRBV18 and TRBJ2-1; D gene unclear. Looked up from germline, CDR1 is KGHSH and CDR2 is LQKENI. CDR3 length: 12 residues. Between the trimmed V and J ends, which lost 2 bases and 5 bases, there was a span of 4 bases. The CDR3 region has the DNA TGTGCCAGCTCACCAACGGACAATGAGCAGTTCTTC. Encoded protein: CASSPTDNEQFF.